This is a list of T cell receptor beta chains from one sample in a study of technical replicates of blood from a handful of donors. Method: immunoSEQ multiplex PCR; TCRdb's copy keeps in-frame clones and lacks some. Of 83,000 or so clones listed, around nine tenths are singletons. The specimen was T cells isolated from PBMCs. The receptor source for this set is a human donor in good health. Each CDR3 is given with its conserved first and last residue. D genes are given only for firm matches. Clone size is not always given. Where it is, it says once, few, many or a class for expanded clones.

V,D,size,J,DNA,CDR3
TRBV9,TRBD2,NA,TRBJ2-1,TGTGCCAGCAGCGTAGTGATCGGGGGGGCCAAGAATGAGCAGTTCTTC,CASSVVIGGAKNEQFF
TRBV7-8,NA,once,TRBJ2-7,TGTGCCAGCAGCTTAGCGGTGGAGTACGCCAACTACGAGCAGTACTTC,CASSLAVEYANYEQYF
TRBV29-1,NA,NA,TRBJ2-5,TGCAGCGTTGAAAGGCGGGGCAGGGGGCAAGAGACCCAGTACTTC,CSVERRGRGQETQYF
TRBV19,TRBD2,NA,TRBJ2-3,TGTGCCAGTAGCAATCCCAGCGGGAGGGCCGGAATCACAGATACGCAGTATTTT,CASSNPSGRAGITDTQYF
TRBV10-1,TRBD2,NA,TRBJ2-1,TGCGCCAGCACCCCGGGGAGGGAGACTGGCAATGAGCAGTTCTTC,CASTPGRETGNEQFF
TRBV5-6,NA,NA,TRBJ2-5,TGTGCCAGCAGCTTGGTGCGGTACCGACAAGAGACCCAGTACTTC,CASSLVRYRQETQYF
TRBV2,NA,NA,TRBJ2-5,TGTGCCAGGCAGGCAGGGAGTGGAGAAGGGGGCCAAGAGACCCAGTACTTC,CARQAGSGEGGQETQYF
TRBV29-1,NA,NA,TRBJ2-2,TGCAGCGTTGCCACAGGGCCCGGGGAGCTGTTTTTT,CSVATGPGELFF
TRBV6-6,TRBD1,NA,TRBJ1-2,TGTGCCAGCAGCGATGACAGGGGCTATGGCTACACCTTC,CASSDDRGYGYTF
TRBV14,NA,NA,TRBJ1-2,TGTGCCAGCAGCATTAACGGGGGGACCGGTGGCTACACCTTC,CASSINGGTGGYTF
TRBV27,TRBD1,NA,TRBJ2-7,TGTGCCAGCAGGGGGACAGGGGACTACGAGCAGTACTTC,CASRGTGDYEQYF
TRBV2,TRBD1,NA,TRBJ2-7,TGTGCCAGCATCGTTGGGGACAGGGAGGGCGAGCAGTACTTC,CASIVGDREGEQYF
TRBV20-1,NA,NA,TRBJ2-7,TGCAGTGCTACTTCCTACGAGCAGTACTTC,CSATSYEQYF
TRBV7-9,TRBD2,NA,TRBJ2-5,TGTGCCAGCACCAAAGGGGGACTAGCGGGGGGCAGGGAAGAGACCCAGTACTTC,CASTKGGLAGGREETQYF
TRBV9,NA,NA,TRBJ2-5,TGTGCCAGCAGCGTAGGGTCAGGGCTGTACCAAGAGACCCAGTACTTC,CASSVGSGLYQETQYF
TRBV9,NA,NA,TRBJ2-7,TGTGCCAGCAGCGTAGGGACATCCGTCGAGCAGTACTTC,CASSVGTSVEQYF
TRBV19,NA,NA,TRBJ2-5,TGTGCCAGTAGTAGTTGGCAGGAACAAGAGACCCAGTACTTC,CASSSWQEQETQYF
TRBV4-1,NA,NA,TRBJ2-1,TGCGCCAGCAGCCAAGATTGGGGAGAACCCCACAATGAGCAGTTCTTC,CASSQDWGEPHNEQFF
TRBV6-1,NA,NA,TRBJ2-7,TGTGCCAGCACCCCATTCAGGGGCTACGAGCAGTACTTC,CASTPFRGYEQYF
TRBV2,NA,few,TRBJ1-1,TGTGCCAGCAGTAACGGGGTGAACACTGAAGCTTTCTTT,CASSNGVNTEAFF
TRBV6-1,TRBD2,NA,TRBJ2-1,TGTGCCAGCAGTGAAGTCAGCGGGACCTACAATGAGCAGTTCTTC,CASSEVSGTYNEQFF
TRBV7-2,TRBD2,NA,TRBJ2-1,TGTGCCAGCAGCTCACCGGACCACTTAGCGGGACCCTACAATGAGCAGTTCTTC,CASSSPDHLAGPYNEQFF
TRBV7-3,NA,NA,TRBJ2-7,TGTGCCAGCAGCTTAGGGGGGGGCGACGAGCAGTACTTC,CASSLGGGDEQYF
TRBV5-6,NA,NA,TRBJ2-7,TGTGCCAGCAGCTCCAGTTCCTACGAGCAGTACTTC,CASSSSSYEQYF
TRBV19,NA,NA,TRBJ2-7,TGTGCCAGTAGTCCTCAGGGTTCTAGGGACGAGCAGTACTTC,CASSPQGSRDEQYF
TRBV7-9,NA,NA,TRBJ1-2,TGTGCCAGCAGTTTTGGGAGCTATGGCTACACCTTC,CASSFGSYGYTF
TRBV6-1,TRBD2,once,TRBJ2-1,TGTGCCAGCAATCCTAGCGGATTCTACAATGAGCAGTTCTTC,CASNPSGFYNEQFF
TRBV6-5,NA,NA,TRBJ2-7,TGTGCTACCCGCGGTCTTATCACAGAGCAGTACTTC,CATRGLITEQYF
TRBV5-1,NA,NA,TRBJ1-5,TGCGCCAGCAGCCCCACCGCAGGGGTCCCCTATCAGCCCCAGCATTTT,CASSPTAGVPYQPQHF
TRBV15,NA,NA,TRBJ1-1,TGTGCCACCAGCAGAACCCCGGACACGAGGACTGAAGCTTTCTTT,CATSRTPDTRTEAFF
TRBV5-8,NA,NA,TRBJ1-1,TGTGCCAGCAGCTGGGGGGAGTGGGGCACTGAAGCTTTCTTT,CASSWGEWGTEAFF
TRBV6-5,NA,NA,TRBJ2-5,TGTGCCAGCAGTTACTCGAGACTAGGAGTGACCCAGTACTTC,CASSYSRLGVTQYF
TRBV4-1,TRBD1,NA,TRBJ2-6,TGCGCCAGCAGCCAAGGGGGCCAGGGGGCGCCCGGGGCCAACGTCCTGACTTTC,CASSQGGQGAPGANVLTF
TRBV30,NA,NA,TRBJ1-2,TGTGCCTGGAGTTCGTCAGGGATAGGCTACACCTTC,CAWSSSGIGYTF
TRBV4-2,TRBD1,NA,TRBJ1-2,TGTGCCAGCAGCCGCGGGACAGGGGGCGACTATGGCTACACCTTC,CASSRGTGGDYGYTF
TRBV5-6,TRBD2,NA,TRBJ2-1,TGTGCCAGCAGCTTCTTGGAGCGGGAGGGAACCTACAATGAGCAGTTCTTC,CASSFLEREGTYNEQFF
TRBV21-1,NA,NA,TRBJ2-7,TGTGCCAGCAGCGCACCGGGACTAGCAAAATCCTACGAGCAGTACTTC,CASSAPGLAKSYEQYF
TRBV4-1,NA,NA,TRBJ1-6,TGCGCCAGCAGCCTAGGGGGGGGAATCAGGGATTCACCCCTCCACTTT,CASSLGGGIRDSPLHF
TRBV28,NA,NA,TRBJ1-1,TGTGCCAGCTTACTAGGGGGGGCTGGGGTGGGTGAAGCTTTCTTT,CASLLGGAGVGEAFF
TRBV30,NA,NA,TRBJ2-7,TGTGCCTGGAGGGACACCCGCTCCTACGAGCAGTACTTC,CAWRDTRSYEQYF
TRBV18,NA,few,TRBJ2-2,TGTGCCAGCTCACCACCCGCTAAAGGGGACACCGGGGAGCTGTTTTTT,CASSPPAKGDTGELFF